This section outlines one T cell receptor (beta chain) sequence together with its context. The sample belongs to a study of blood T cell repertoires in COVID-19. Across the whole study: Donors in the United States, Italy and Spain gave samples during acute or convalescent COVID-19. The cDNA or gDNA used as material had been derived from T cells, B-cell-depleted T cells, or PBMCs.

The ends were cut back, 0 bases at V and 7 bases at J, with 16 bases in the middle. The CDR3 spans 15 residues. Per the germline V gene, CDR1 is SGHRS and CDR2 is YFSETQ. In the original workflow: Using reference gene primer amplification, nucleated cell counts were estimated. Assay used: immunoSEQ multiplex PCR; TCRdb lists only in-frame clones, some missing. D and trimming were read from the DNA, whereas the V and J calls and clone size are those reported in that table. The data show about 200,000 clones, around 85% seen once. Material: peripheral blood. The J gene is TRBJ1-2, the V gene TRBV5-1; D not resolved. This receptor was identified in a middle-aged man with acute or convalescent COVID-19. CDR3 residues: CASSLGLPPRGGYTF. As DNA, the CDR3 is TGCGCCAGCAGCTTGGGACTTCCACCGAGAGGTGGCTACACCTTC.